This is a list of T cell receptor beta chains from one sample in a study of blood T cell repertoires in COVID-19. Assay: immunoSEQ multiplex PCR; the TCRdb copy retains only in-frame clones and omits some. The data show around 260,000 clones, more than 80% seen once. Specimen: PBMCs or T cells enriched from blood (not recorded which). These receptors were taken from a woman in her 30s who had recovered from COVID-19. The CDR3 runs from the conserved cysteine through the conserved F or W. The D gene is left open where the match is weak. Size values are once, few and many counts, or a class for expanded clones, and some rows have none.

V,J,size,D,DNA,CDR3
TRBV7-9,TRBJ1-4,-,-,TGTGCCAGCAGCTTAGGTCTTACAGGTGCGACTAATGAAAAACTGTTTTTT,CASSLGLTGATNEKLFF
TRBV7-9,TRBJ2-7,-,-,TGTGCCAGCAGCTCCCTAGGTCCCGAGCAGTACTTC,CASSSLGPEQYF
TRBV5-1,TRBJ1-2,-,-,TGCGCCAGCAGCTTGGAATCCCGACAGACTGGCTACACCTTC,CASSLESRQTGYTF
TRBV5-6,TRBJ1-5,-,-,TGTGCCAGCAGCCTCGGGAGGGGCTGGGATCAGCCCCAGCATTTT,CASSLGRGWDQPQHF
TRBV7-3,TRBJ2-7,-,TRBD2,TGTGCCAGCAGCTTAAATGCGGGAGCCCCCTACGAGCAGTACTTC,CASSLNAGAPYEQYF
TRBV10-1,TRBJ2-1,-,-,TGCGCCAGCAGTGTTGGGGGGGGCGGTGAGCAGTTCTTC,CASSVGGGGEQFF
TRBV4-2,TRBJ2-5,-,TRBD1,TGTGCCAGCAGCCAAGGCACAGGGGGCGGGATAGAGACCCAGTACTTC,CASSQGTGGGIETQYF
TRBV30,TRBJ1-5,once,-,TGTGCCTGGAGTAATTGGCAGGGCAGGCAGCCCCAGCATTTT,CAWSNWQGRQPQHF
TRBV27,TRBJ2-3,-,TRBD2,TGTGCCAGCAGTTTAAAGCAAGCGGGAGTTAGCACAGATACGCAGTATTTT,CASSLKQAGVSTDTQYF
TRBV7-2,TRBJ2-3,-,TRBD2,TGTGCCAGCAGCTTATTAGGACTAGCGGGAGGTGTAGATACGCAGTATTTT,CASSLLGLAGGVDTQYF
TRBV19,TRBJ1-5,-,-,TGTGCCAGTAGTATAGATGTGCCAGGGCCCAATCAGCCCCAGCATTTT,CASSIDVPGPNQPQHF
TRBV3-1/TRBV3-2,TRBJ2-2,-,TRBD2,TGTGCCAGCAGCCAAGTAGCGGGAGGGCCCGGGGAGCTGTTTTTT,CASSQVAGGPGELFF
TRBV2,TRBJ2-3,-,TRBD2,TGTGCCAGCACCTTTGGGCTAGCGGGAGCCGGCACAGATACGCAGTATTTT,CASTFGLAGAGTDTQYF
TRBV5-8,TRBJ1-1,-,-,TGTGCCAGCAGCTTGAAGGGGCGAGCTGAAGCTTTCTTT,CASSLKGRAEAFF
TRBV7-9,TRBJ2-3,-,TRBD2,TGTGCCAGCAGCCTCGGGACTAGCGGGAGAGGCACAGATACGCAGTATTTT,CASSLGTSGRGTDTQYF
TRBV27,TRBJ2-7,-,-,TGTGCCAGCAGTTTAATACAGGGCTACGAGCAGTACTTC,CASSLIQGYEQYF
TRBV19,TRBJ2-2,-,TRBD1,TGTGCCAGTATTGGGACAGGGGGCACCGGGGAGCTGTTTTTT,CASIGTGGTGELFF
TRBV2,TRBJ2-5,-,-,TGTGCCAGCGATCCGGGAGTGGAGACCCAGTACTTC,CASDPGVETQYF
TRBV11-2,TRBJ2-5,-,TRBD2,TGTGCCAGCAGCCCTATAGCGGGACAAGAGACCCAGTACTTC,CASSPIAGQETQYF
TRBV7-2,TRBJ1-2,-,-,TGTGCCAGCAGCTTAGGTCCGACAGCTAACTATGGCTACACCTTC,CASSLGPTANYGYTF
TRBV28,TRBJ2-3,-,-,TGTGCCAGCAGCTCCCTAGTGGATACGCAGTATTTT,CASSSLVDTQYF
TRBV10-1,TRBJ2-1,-,TRBD2,TGCGCCAGCAGTGAGAGGATAGCGGGAGCGAACAATGAGCAGTTCTTC,CASSERIAGANNEQFF